The 15 T cell receptor beta chains in this list originate from one sample, sequenced in a study of blood T cell repertoires in COVID-19. The assay was immunoSEQ multiplex PCR, and TCRdb's table has in-frame clones only and misses some. The data contain roughly 400,000 clones, 80% to 95% of them singletons. Material: PBMCs or T cells enriched from blood (not recorded which). The origin of the receptors is a man younger than 30 who had recovered from COVID-19.

The chain carries TRBV19 and TRBJ2-3; the D gene is possibly TRBD2 (5 bases). Germline V lookup: CDR1 LNHDA, CDR2 SQIVND (reference sequence). Trimming took off 5 bases at V and 0 bases at J, with 12 bases between the two ends. The CDR3 totals 15 residues. Here the CDR3 reads CASSQVRDSTDTQYF. DNA for the CDR3: TGTGCCAGTAGTCAGGTTCGGGATAGCACAGATACGCAGTATTTT. The entire variable domain, with the rest obtained from reference TRBV19 and TRBJ2-3, is as follows: DGGITQSPKYLFRKEGQNVTLSCEQNLNHDAMYWYRQDPGQGLRLIYYSQIVNDFQKGDIAEGYSVSREKKESFPLTVTSAQKNPTAFYLCASSQVRDSTDTQYFGPGTRLTVL.

This clone appeared a single time. This chain links TRBV12-3 or TRBV12-4 with TRBJ1-2; D is uncertain. CDR3 length equals 13 residues. Trimming stripped 5 bases from V and 2 bases from J, with 9 bases between. CDR3 loop: CASSPTTNYGYTF. CDR3 DNA sequence: TGTGCCAGCAGTCCGACAACGAACTATGGCTACACCTTC.

The CDR3 coding sequence is TGTGCCACCCGGACACCTAACTATGGCTACACCTTC. Translating gives CATRTPNYGYTF. This sequence joins TRBV28 and TRBJ1-2, with D perhaps TRBD1 (5 bases). V lost 10 bases and J lost 0, with 9 bases in between. The CDR3 runs 12 residues. CDR1 MDHEN and CDR2 SYDVKM come from the germline V gene.

The chain has TRBV5-1 and TRBJ2-3, with D perhaps TRBD2 (6 bases). The CDR3 loop spans 14 amino acids. Looked up from germline, CDR1 is SGHRS and CDR2 is YFSETQ. Trimming left V 5 bases short and J 2 bases short, with 12 bases between. In DNA form, the CDR3 reads TGCGCCAGCAGATACGGGACTCTCACAGATACGCAGTATTTT. Protein sequence: CASRYGTLTDTQYF. Full variable domain (missing parts from reference TRBV5-1 and TRBJ2-3): KAGVTQTPRYLIKTRGQQVTLSCSPISGHRSVSWYQQTPGQGLQFLFEYFSETQRNKGNFPGRFSGRQFSNSRSEMNVSTLELGDSALYLCASRYGTLTDTQYFGPGTRLTVL.

In its sample, this clone was seen once. This chain uses TRBV10-2 with TRBJ1-5; unclear D gene. V was pared by 6 bases and J by 6 bases, with 15 bases between. Per the germline V gene, CDR1 is WSHSY and CDR2 is SAAADI. The CDR3 has 14 residues. In DNA form, the CDR3 reads TGCGCCAGCAGACCTGACACACCGTCTCAGCCCCAGCATTTT. It specifies CASRPDTPSQPQHF.

For the CDR3, the DNA is TGTGCCAGCCCACCTAGCGGGAGACAGTTTGGTGAGCAGTTCTTC. As protein: CASPPSGRQFGEQFF. V usage is TRBV28 and J usage is TRBJ2-1, with 10 positions matching TRBD2. The CDR3 is made up of 15 amino acids. The V segment lost 8 bases and the J segment 9 bases; nucleotides outside the gene matches: 13. Germline values: CDR1 MDHEN, CDR2 SYDVKM.

The table lists this clone with a count of one. V gene TRBV27 combines with J gene TRBJ2-1; possible D gene TRBD1, 5 bases. This CDR3 is built from 15 residues. With 3 bases removed from V and 0 bases from J, the gap between germline ends came to 9 bases. The germline V gene has CDR1 MNHEY and CDR2 SMNVEV (reference sequence). The CDR3, as DNA: TGTGCCAGCAGTTTGGGGCAAATCTCCTACAATGAGCAGTTCTTC. This gives the protein CASSLGQISYNEQFF.

The chain couples TRBV5-1 to TRBJ1-3; 10 positions agree with TRBD1. Germline CDR1 reads SGHRS; CDR2 reads YFSETQ. With 5 bases clipped from V and 2 bases from J, the junction kept 7 bases outside the gene matches. The CDR3 has 16 residues. DNA of the CDR3: TGCGCCAGCAGTTTGACAGGGGGCGTCGCTGGAAACACCATATATTTT. Encoded protein: CASSLTGGVAGNTIYF.

The rearrangement joins TRBV14 to TRBJ1-2, with TRBD1 identical over 7 bases. The CDR3 runs to 17 residues. From germline, CDR1 is SGHDN and CDR2 FVKESK. V lost 1 base, J lost 8 bases, and 16 bases stayed unmatched. The CDR3 nucleotides are TGTGCCAGCAGCCAAGGAGTATGGACAGGCCTTACGAGGGGCTACACCTTC. Its translation is CASSQGVWTGLTRGYTF.

The chain has TRBV7-8 and TRBJ1-2, with D perhaps TRBD1 (5 bases). The CDR3 is 15 residues long. V was shortened by 5 bases and J by 3 bases, with 16 bases between the two germline ends. Germline V CDR1 and CDR2: SGHVS, FQNEAQ. CDR3 DNA: TGTGCCAGCAGCCGCCGGGGGGGATTAGACTATGGCTACACCTTC. Its translation: CASSRRGGLDYGYTF.

This clone appeared once. The chain joins TRBV2 to TRBJ1-6, with D perhaps TRBD1 (5 bases). The CDR3 is made up of 14 amino acids. V gave up 6 bases and J gave up 7 bases, with 13 bases separating them. The V gene's germline CDR1 is SNHLY and CDR2 FYNNEI. The CDR3 region is CASRGGVANSPLHF. The CDR3 coding sequence is TGTGCCAGCAGGGGAGGGGTAGCGAATTCACCCCTCCACTTT.

The chain uses TRBV4-1 and TRBJ2-6, with D perhaps matching TRBD2 (5 bases). Germline CDR1 and CDR2: MGHRA and YSYEKL. Trimming stripped 1 base from V and 1 base from J, with 5 bases between. The CDR3 is 15 residues long. Here the CDR3 reads CASSQGGSGANVLTF. The CDR3 DNA sequence: TGCGCCAGCAGCCAAGGAGGGTCTGGGGCCAACGTCCTGACTTTC.

The V and J genes are TRBV20-1 and TRBJ2-4; D not certain. Trimming shortened V by 6 bases and J by 0 bases, and 3 bases separated the two germline ends. In germline, CDR1 is DFQATT, CDR2 SNEGSKA (reference sequence). The CDR3 is 11 residues long. DNA of the CDR3: TGCAGTGCCCTAGCCAAAAACATTCAGTACTTC. Its translation is CSALAKNIQYF.

This chain joins TRBV27 and TRBJ1-5; D gene unclear. The CDR3 runs to 12 residues. Germline CDR1 MNHEY, CDR2 SMNVEV (reference sequence). Trimming left V 6 bases short and J 6 bases short, with 9 bases between. CDR3 protein: CASRQRGQPQHF. CDR3 nucleotide sequence: TGTGCCAGCAGACAGCGGGGTCAGCCCCAGCATTTT.

This clone occurred once. J is TRBJ2-3 and V is TRBV10-3; 9 bases line up with TRBD2. The V segment lost 4 bases and the J segment 2 bases; nucleotides outside the gene matches: 4. Germline V gives CDR1 ENHRY, CDR2 SYGVKD. The CDR3 has 15 amino acids. CDR3 sequence reads: CAISGAGGPTDTQYF. As DNA, the CDR3 is TGTGCCATCAGTGGAGCGGGGGGCCCCACAGATACGCAGTATTTT.